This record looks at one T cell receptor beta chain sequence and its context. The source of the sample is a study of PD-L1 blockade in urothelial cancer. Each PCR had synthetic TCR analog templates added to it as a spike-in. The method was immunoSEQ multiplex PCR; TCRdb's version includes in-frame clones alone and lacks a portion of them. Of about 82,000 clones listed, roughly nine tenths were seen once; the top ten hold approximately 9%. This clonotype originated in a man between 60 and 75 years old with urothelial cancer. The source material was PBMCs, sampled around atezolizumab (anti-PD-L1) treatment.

The CDR3 DNA reads TGTGCCAGCAGCTTGTTGCAGGGAGGCGAGCAGTACTTC. This encodes CASSLLQGGEQYF. The rearrangement uses TRBV5-8 and TRBJ2-7; a weak D match, TRBD2 (6 bases). This CDR3 has 13 residues. Germline V gives CDR1 SGHTS, CDR2 YDEGEE. V dropped 1 base and J dropped 6 bases, with 11 bases sitting between them.